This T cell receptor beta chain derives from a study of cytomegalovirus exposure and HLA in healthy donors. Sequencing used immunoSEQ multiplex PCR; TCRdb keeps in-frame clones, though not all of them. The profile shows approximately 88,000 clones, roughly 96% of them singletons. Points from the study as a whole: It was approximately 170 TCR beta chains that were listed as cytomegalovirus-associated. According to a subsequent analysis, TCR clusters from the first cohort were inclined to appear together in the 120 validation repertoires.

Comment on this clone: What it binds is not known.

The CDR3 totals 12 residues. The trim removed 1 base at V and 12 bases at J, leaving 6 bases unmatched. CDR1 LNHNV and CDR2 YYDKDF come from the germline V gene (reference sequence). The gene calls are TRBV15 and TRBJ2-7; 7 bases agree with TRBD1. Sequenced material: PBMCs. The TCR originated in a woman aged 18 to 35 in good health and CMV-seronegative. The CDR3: CATSRGTGAGYF. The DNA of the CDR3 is TGTGCCACCAGCAGAGGTACAGGGGCGGGGTACTTC.